These T cell receptor beta chains were read from a single sample in a study of technical replicates of blood from a handful of donors. Using immunoSEQ multiplex PCR, the repertoire was profiled, and TCRdb retains in-frame clones only, with some absent. There are 75,000 to 95,000 clones in the sample; 95% occur only once, and more than 0.2% lies in the top ten. Material for sequencing was T cells isolated from PBMCs. Receptors originate from a human donor in good health. The CDR3 runs from the conserved cysteine through the conserved F or W.

>TRBV11-2
CASSLASAYQETQYF
>TRBV5-6
CASSPPKKEYGYTF
>TRBV19
CATSKDSVTEAFF
>TRBV6-1
CASSEGTSGTTDTQYF
>TRBV27
CASTDPDGSNEQYF
>TRBV18
CASSPPTTRGDEQFF
>TRBV7-2
CASSLAGQGAYTEAFF
>TRBV5-1
CASSYGLAGNTGELFF
>TRBV7-9
CASSLRWVGTGVGNEQFF
>TRBV6-5
CASSYTTANSGNTIYF
>TRBV19
CASSMTVAYEQYF
>TRBV6-6
CASSYSIQETQYF
>TRBV4-1
CASSPLDRGTEQYF
>TRBV4-1
CASSQVPGTDTQYF
>TRBV15
CATRLRQGSYEQYF
>TRBV6-1
CASSDGLAGAGNEQFF